Detailed here is one TCR beta chain. Its antigen is not identified. These data belong to a study of T cell responses to AZD1222 COVID-19 vaccine. At the level of the study: Second-dose groups at about 4 or about 12 weeks were pooled. Points from the study as a whole: Vaccine-related CD4 TCRs covered spike, predominating at 160-218 and 743-854. Without day 14 samples, only post-peak T cell repertoires were studied.

Libraries were prepared by immunoSEQ multiplex PCR; TCRdb keeps only in-frame clonotypes and omits some of them. The table lists 150,000 to 200,000 clones, more than 80% of them singletons. Sequencing was performed on peripheral blood, taken on day 0 of AZD1222 vaccination. This TCR was recovered from an adult in good health.

The CDR3 here is CASSLVRGRSTEAFF. CDR3 nucleotide sequence: TGCGCCAGCAGCTTGGTCAGGGGGCGAAGTACTGAAGCTTTCTTT. The J gene is TRBJ1-1, the V gene TRBV5-1; 8 bases line up with TRBD1. CDR1 is SGHRS, CDR2 YFSETQ, per germline. After removal of 0 bases from V and 5 bases from J, the junction contained 6 bases not matched to a gene. CDR3 length: 15 residues. Full variable domain (missing parts from reference TRBV5-1 and TRBJ1-1): KAGVTQTPRYLIKTRGQQVTLSCSPISGHRSVSWYQQTPGQGLQFLFEYFSETQRNKGNFPGRFSGRQFSNSRSEMNVSTLELGDSALYLCASSLVRGRSTEAFFGQGTRLTVV.